The T cell receptor (beta chain) under discussion was sequenced for a study of blood T cell repertoires in COVID-19 (dated by TCRdb to 2020 to 2022). Background for the entire study: Samples from collaborators originated in the United States, Italy and Spain and spanned both the acute and convalescent phases of COVID-19. The prospective study material was composed of cDNA or gDNA derived from T cells, B-cell-depleted T cells, or PBMCs. The dataset comprised deeply sampled blood TCRbeta repertoires from subjects exposed to, actively infected with, or recovered from COVID-19. The repertoires were made available in a free public database intended to serve as a resource for research on the immune response to SARS-CoV-2. Samples came from the ongoing ImmuneRACE study (first 160 participants) plus 1,254 subjects from 6 global collaborators. Sample metadata almost always included a de-identified subject ID, COVID-19 status, age in years and sex. Where available, HLA class I and class II types were taken from metadata supplied by the sample provider and were not determined by assay-based typing.

Participants in the prospective study were enrolled through a virtual design, were aged roughly 18 to 95 years, and lived in some 24 United States geographic areas. In the prospective study, cohorts were assigned on the basis of participant-reported clinical history obtained from a screening survey and a study questionnaire. Recovered participants in ImmuneRACE Cohort 3 were defined by two consecutive negative NP/OP PCR tests, clearance by a healthcare professional, or resolution of symptoms. In the prospective study, whole blood, serum and a nasopharyngeal or oropharyngeal swab were collected from each participant by mobile phlebotomists. Over a roughly 2-month period, participants in the prospective study had the option of providing additional blood draws and questionnaires. Blood samples from the prospective study were shipped frozen or at room temperature prior to DNA extraction. TCRbeta CDR3 regions were amplified from genomic DNA by means of the immunoSEQ Assay, a bias-controlled multiplex PCR. Turning to the authors' computational methods: The number of nucleated cells in each sample was estimated from the amplification of reference gene primers within the assay. To quantify the absolute abundance of each unique TCRbeta CDR3 rearrangement, sequence reads were collapsed and filtered. For each sample, productive Simpson clonality was calculated as the square root of Simpson's diversity index over productive rearrangements. TCRdb carries this immuneACCESS record with in-frame sequences only. Its versions omit some clonotypes, under half of them owing to an unresolved V gene in the studies checked, with the rest unexplained. The V and J calls and clone size were taken over from that table, and D and trimming were inferred from the DNA. The sample table holds 200,000 to 250,000 clones, of which about 87% were seen once. The ten largest account for 1.2% of the sample.

What the authors observed across the whole study: The amount of clinical and demographic metadata varied by source and participant and was provided uncurated.

This clone was seen only once. Its recognized antigen is unknown. Base-call qualities are not available, and no considerably larger clone is one nucleotide away. The source is a man aged 30 to 45 who had recovered from COVID-19. The specimen was PBMCs or T cells enriched from blood (not recorded which).

The DNA sequence reads TGTGCCAGCAGTCGACTAGCGGGGGGTCCAGATACGCAGTATTTT. The translation is CASSRLAGGPDTQYF. This chain is built from TRBV6-5 and TRBJ2-3; 13 central bases correspond to TRBD2. The germline V gene gives CDR1 as MNHEY and CDR2 as SVGAGI. Unmatched junction bases come to 3, with V trimmed by 5 bases and J by 4 bases. Taken from cysteine to phenylalanine, the CDR3 has 15 residues. Solely the CDR3 DNA is kept, with 45 bases framed from the first base.